These 8 T cell receptor beta chains were all obtained from the same sample, sequenced in a study of long-term antiretroviral therapy in people with HIV (dated by TCRdb to about 2022). The immunoSEQ hsTCRB v3.0 assay was used at survey level resolution to sequence the TRB variable region. The immuneACCESS repertoire file appears here via TCRdb, limited to in-frame rearrangements. These files lack a portion of the clones; in checked studies, under half of the deficit traces to unresolved V genes, and the cause of the others is not known. For this sample there are about 28,000 clones; just over 90% appear just once. Under 5.5% of the sample rests with the top ten. This specimen consisted of unsorted PBMCs, obtained 3.1 years after starting antiretroviral therapy. The receptors here all came from a young man with HIV.

The chain recombines TRBV27 with TRBJ1-1; the D gene is possibly TRBD1 (6 bases). The CDR3 loop spans 15 amino acids. Germline CDR1 reads MNHEY; CDR2 reads SMNVEV (reference sequence). V dropped 6 bases and J dropped 1 base, with 15 bases sitting between them. CDR3 in DNA: TGTGCCAGCAGGGGAGGGGGAGTAGAGAACACTGAAGCTTTCTTT. It specifies CASRGGGVENTEAFF.

This rearrangement joins TRBV28 to TRBJ2-5; D is perhaps TRBD1 (6 bases). The length of the CDR3 is 15 residues. In germline, CDR1 is MDHEN, CDR2 SYDVKM. The CDR3 loop reads CAATQAGTLGETQYF. The CDR3 coding sequence is TGTGCTGCTACTCAGGCAGGGACATTGGGGGAGACCCAGTACTTC.

The rearrangement joins TRBV5-1 to TRBJ1-2; TRBD1 matches 7 bases. The CDR3 consists of 15 residues. J lost 4 bases, V lost 4 bases, and 10 bases had no gene match. Germline values: CDR1 SGHRS, CDR2 YFSETQ. The CDR3 DNA follows: TGCGCCAGCAGCAGCTACGGACAGGAGGTCTATGGCTACACCTTC. Translated, it gives CASSSYGQEVYGYTF.

This chain links TRBV18 with TRBJ2-7, with 8 bases identical to TRBD1. The CDR3 covers 17 residues. Germline V gene data show CDR1 as KGHSH and CDR2 as LQKENI. V trimming: 5 bases; J trimming: 0 bases; junction bases outside the gene matches: 12. The CDR3 nucleotides read TGTGCCAGCTCAAAAAAGACAGGGGCCACATTCTCCTACGAGCAGTACTTC. Its translation: CASSKKTGATFSYEQYF. Full variable domain (rest looked up from reference TRBV18 and TRBJ2-7): NAGVMQNPRHLVRRRGQEARLRCSPMKGHSHVYWYRQLPEEGLKFMVYLQKENIIDESGMPKERFSAEFPKEGPSILRIQQVVRGDSAAYFCASSKKTGATFSYEQYFGPGTRLTVT.

The chain joins TRBV13 to TRBJ2-2, with a weak D call TRBD1 (6 bases). The V end lost 5 bases, the J end lost 2 bases, and 9 bases lay between the germline ends. The CDR3 runs 14 residues. Germline values: CDR1 PRHDT, CDR2 FYEKMQ (reference sequence). The CDR3 DNA is TGTGCCAGCAGCCCGGGACAAAACACCGGGGAGCTGTTTTTT. Translation: CASSPGQNTGELFF. The entire variable domain, with the rest obtained from reference TRBV13 and TRBJ2-2, is as follows: AAGVIQSPRHLIKEKRETATLKCYPIPRHDTVYWYQQGPGQDPQFLISFYEKMQSDKGSIPDRFSAQQFSDYHSELNMSSLELGDSALYFCASSPGQNTGELFFGEGSRLTVL.

This chain uses TRBV5-1 with TRBJ2-7, with D tentatively TRBD1 (8 bases). Germline V gene sequence: CDR1 SGHRS, CDR2 YFSETQ. Between the trimmed V and J ends, which lost 5 bases and 6 bases, there was a span of 18 bases. The CDR3 contains 14 residues. CDR3 protein: CASSYTGGGFEQYF. In nucleotides, the CDR3 is TGCGCCAGCAGTTACACAGGGGGGGGTTTCGAGCAGTACTTC.

V usage is TRBV5-1 and J usage is TRBJ2-1, with D possibly being TRBD2 (6 bases). This CDR3 contains 13 residues. Trimming removed 7 bases at V and 5 bases at J, with 13 bases between. The germline gives CDR1 SGHRS, CDR2 YFSETQ. The CDR3 is CASSSDGNNEQFF. DNA for the CDR3: TGCGCCAGCTCTAGCGATGGGAACAATGAGCAGTTCTTC.

The V call is TRBV9, the J call TRBJ2-6; D perhaps matches TRBD2 (6 bases). V was shortened by 0 bases and J by 0 bases, with 13 bases between the two germline ends. Germline V lookup: CDR1 SGDLS, CDR2 YYNGEE. CDR3 length equals 18 residues. DNA for the CDR3: TGTGCCAGCAGCGTAGACGGGAGACGGCGCTCTGGGGCCAACGTCCTGACTTTC. Residues: CASSVDGRRRSGANVLTF.